This is a list of T cell receptor beta chains from one sample in a study of OX40 agonist ivuxolimab in advanced cancers. Clones were sequenced by immunoSEQ multiplex PCR, and TCRdb holds only the in-frame ones, with some missing. This table has tens of thousands of clones, roughly 84% appearing once. The sequenced sample was CD4+ or CD8+ T cells sorted from blood, obtained in a trial of the OX40 agonist ivuxolimab. Receptor source: an adult with an advanced solid tumor such as melanoma, head and neck, liver or kidney cancer. Both conserved end residues are part of each CDR3. D genes are given only for firm matches. Rows give clone size only sometimes, using once, few, many, or a class for an expanded clone.

TRBV5-1	TRBJ2-3	NA	NA	TGCGCCAGCAGCTTGGACGGGCAAGCTAGCACAGATACGCAGTATTTT	CASSLDGQASTDTQYF
TRBV7-3	TRBJ2-2	NA	NA	TGTGCCAGCAGCTTAAGGTTTTCTTCCGTTAACACCGGGGAGCTGTTTTTT	CASSLRFSSVNTGELFF
TRBV28	TRBJ1-1	few	NA	TGTGCCAGCAGTTCGGCCGGGACCGGGAACACTGAAGCTTTCTTT	CASSSAGTGNTEAFF
TRBV5-1	TRBJ2-2	NA	TRBD2	TGCGCCAGCAACCAACCAGGGACTAGCGGGGGTAGAACCGGGGAGCTGTTTTTT	CASNQPGTSGGRTGELFF
TRBV6-1	TRBJ1-2	NA	NA	TGTGCCAGCAGCCCAGGAACTAGAGGTGGCTACACCTTC	CASSPGTRGGYTF
TRBV7-8	TRBJ1-3	NA	NA	TGTGCCAGCAGCTTAGGACAGGTTCACTCTGGAAACACCATATATTTT	CASSLGQVHSGNTIYF
TRBV7-2	TRBJ2-5	NA	NA	TGTGCCAGCAGCTTAGTATCTGGTGGCAGGCGAGAGACCCAGTACTTC	CASSLVSGGRRETQYF
TRBV4-1	TRBJ1-2	NA	NA	TGCGCCAGCAGCCGTTCACAGGAAATTAACTATGGCTACACCTTC	CASSRSQEINYGYTF
TRBV7-9	TRBJ1-1	NA	TRBD1	TGTGCCAGTCAAAGACAGGGTTCTGAAGCTTTCTTT	CASQRQGSEAFF
TRBV4-3	TRBJ2-5	NA	TRBD2	TGCGCCAGCAGCCAGGACCCCGGGGGGTCTAAAGGGACCCAGTACTTC	CASSQDPGGSKGTQYF
TRBV18	TRBJ2-5	once	NA	TGTGCCAGCTCACCACCGTCGGAGTCCCAAGAGACCCAGTACTTC	CASSPPSESQETQYF
TRBV30	TRBJ1-2	NA	NA	TGTGCCTGGAGTGTAGACAGAGGCTACACCTTC	CAWSVDRGYTF
TRBV7-9	TRBJ2-1	once	NA	TGTGCCAGCAGCTCCGCTGGTCCCGCGGGCGATGAGCAGTTCTTC	CASSSAGPAGDEQFF
TRBV7-3	TRBJ2-1	once	NA	TGTGCCAGCAGCCCACAGGGTATTTACAATGAGCAGTTCTTC	CASSPQGIYNEQFF
TRBV28	TRBJ1-5	NA	TRBD1	TGTGCCAGCAGTCCCGGGACAGGCTCCAATCAGCCCCAGCATTTT	CASSPGTGSNQPQHF
TRBV27	TRBJ1-5	NA	NA	TGTGCCAGCAGCCCCTCCCGAGGGTATAGCAATCAGCCCCAGCATTTT	CASSPSRGYSNQPQHF
TRBV28	TRBJ1-5	once	NA	TGTGCCAGCAGTTTAGGAGGGGACTCTTATCAGCCCCAGCATTTT	CASSLGGDSYQPQHF
TRBV5-1	TRBJ2-7	NA	TRBD1	TGCGCCAGCAGCTTGGATGGGACAGACCCCTACGAGCAGTACTTC	CASSLDGTDPYEQYF
TRBV5-1	TRBJ2-3	NA	NA	TGCGCCAGCAGCTTCCTCCCAGATACGCAGTATTTT	CASSFLPDTQYF
TRBV30	TRBJ1-5	few	NA	TGTGCCTGGAGTCCAGTAGGGGGGGGCAATCAGCCCCAGCATTTT	CAWSPVGGGNQPQHF
TRBV18	TRBJ2-1	few	TRBD2	TGTGCCAGCTTCCTATCCGGGACTAGCGGTAATGAGCAGTTCTTC	CASFLSGTSGNEQFF
TRBV7-9	TRBJ2-7	NA	NA	TGTGCCAGCAGCTTAACGGGCTACGAGCAGTACTTC	CASSLTGYEQYF
TRBV5-4	TRBJ2-2	NA	TRBD2	TGTGCCAGCAGCCCCCGGAGTAGCGGGGGTCGGGAGCTGTTTTTT	CASSPRSSGGRELFF
TRBV5-1	TRBJ2-5	few	NA	TGCGCCAGCAGCTTGGGCGTAGCGGAACAAGAGACCCAGTACTTC	CASSLGVAEQETQYF
TRBV5-1	TRBJ2-5	NA	TRBD2	TGCGCCAGCATCCTTGGACTAGCGGGTTCCCAAGAGACCCAGTACTTC	CASILGLAGSQETQYF
TRBV19	TRBJ2-1	NA	TRBD1	TGTGCCAGTAGTATTCCGGGACAGGGTGGGAATGAGCAGTTCTTC	CASSIPGQGGNEQFF
TRBV19	TRBJ1-1	NA	NA	TGTGCCAGTAGTATAGACAGAGAGAACACTGAAGCTTTCTTT	CASSIDRENTEAFF
TRBV5-4	TRBJ1-2	NA	NA	TGTGCCAGCAGCTCAAACGCAGCGGGCGCAAGCTATGGCTACACCTTC	CASSSNAAGASYGYTF
TRBV5-1	TRBJ2-5	NA	NA	TGCGCCAGCAGACCTTCTGCAGATCAAGAGACCCAGTACTTC	CASRPSADQETQYF
TRBV28	TRBJ2-7	once	TRBD1	TGTGCCAGCAGTCTTCCGGGACAGGTTTCCTACGAGCAGTACTTC	CASSLPGQVSYEQYF
TRBV6-5	TRBJ1-2	NA	NA	TGTGCCAGCAGTTACCCCCCGGGGCAGGGAGATGGCTACACCTTC	CASSYPPGQGDGYTF
TRBV30	TRBJ2-7	NA	TRBD2	TGTGCCCAGGGGGCTAGCGGGAGATACGAGCAGTACTTC	CAQGASGRYEQYF
TRBV11-2	TRBJ1-5	NA	NA	TGTGCCAGCAGCCGGACAGTCGGGGGGCAGCCCCAGCATTTT	CASSRTVGGQPQHF
TRBV9	TRBJ1-5	NA	TRBD1	TGTGCCAGCGGGAGGACAGGACAAAGTAATCAGCCCCAGCATTTT	CASGRTGQSNQPQHF
TRBV5-1	TRBJ1-2	NA	TRBD1	TGCGCCAGCAGCTTGGTTGGACAGGGTAGGGATGGCTACACCTTC	CASSLVGQGRDGYTF
TRBV28	TRBJ1-5	once	NA	TGTGCCAGCAGTCTGCGACAGGCTGACCAGCCCCAGCATTTT	CASSLRQADQPQHF
TRBV28	TRBJ2-4	NA	NA	TGTGCCAGCAGTCCCGGGACAAATAACATTCAGTACTTC	CASSPGTNNIQYF
TRBV11-3	TRBJ2-6	NA	TRBD1	TGTGCCAGCAGCGCCGGGACAGCGAACTCTGGGGCCAACGTCCTGACTTTC	CASSAGTANSGANVLTF
TRBV30	TRBJ2-5	NA	NA	TGTGCCTGGAGTGTACGGGGGGGGGCAGGGGGGCGGGAGACCCAGTACTTC	CAWSVRGGAGGRETQYF
TRBV4-2	TRBJ2-7	NA	NA	TGTGCCAGCAGCCTCCTACGAAGGGACTTC	CASSLLRRDF
TRBV11-1	TRBJ1-1	NA	NA	TGTGCCAGCAGCTTAGCCATCGGGGGACAAGCTTTCTTT	CASSLAIGGQAFF
TRBV5-6	TRBJ1-5	NA	NA	TGTGCCAGCAGCTTAGTTTCGGGACACCAAACTGATCAGCCCCAGCATTTT	CASSLVSGHQTDQPQHF
TRBV19	TRBJ1-5	NA	NA	TGTGCCAGTGACAGGACAACTAATAGCAATCAGCCCCAGCATTTT	CASDRTTNSNQPQHF
TRBV30	TRBJ2-3	NA	NA	TGTGCCTGGAGTCGGGGGAGACGAGACGGGACTACGCAGTATTTT	CAWSRGRRDGTTQYF
TRBV5-1	TRBJ2-6	NA	TRBD2	TGCGCCAGCAGCTCGACTAGCGGGGGCCGCTCTGGGGCCAACGTCCTGACTTTC	CASSSTSGGRSGANVLTF
TRBV5-1	TRBJ2-3	once	NA	TGCGCCAGCAGCTCGAGGACTCGCACAGATACGCAGTATTTT	CASSSRTRTDTQYF
TRBV14	TRBJ1-1	NA	NA	TGTGCCAGCAGCCTAGCCGGGACACTTGAAGCTTTCTTT	CASSLAGTLEAFF
TRBV7-8	TRBJ1-6	once	TRBD1	TGTGCCAGCAGCTCTGGGACAGGCTCGAATTCACCCCTCCACTTT	CASSSGTGSNSPLHF
TRBV10-3	TRBJ1-3	NA	NA	TGTGCCACCGTGGGAGGGGCAACAATCTCTGGAAACACCATATATTTT	CATVGGATISGNTIYF
TRBV7-6	TRBJ2-7	NA	TRBD1	TGTGCCAGCAGCTTAGTGGGGACAGGGGTACACGAGCAGTACTTC	CASSLVGTGVHEQYF
TRBV4-1	TRBJ1-2	NA	NA	TGCGCCAGCAGCCAAAGCGCTCCACAGGGCTCCTATGGCTACACCTTC	CASSQSAPQGSYGYTF
TRBV19	TRBJ1-1	NA	NA	TGTGCCAGTAGAAGGGCGGGACGAGCTGACACTGAAGCTTTCTTT	CASRRAGRADTEAFF
TRBV5-1	TRBJ2-7	NA	NA	TGCGCCAGCAGCCTTGAGGGATACGAGCAGTACTTC	CASSLEGYEQYF
TRBV6-5	TRBJ1-1	NA	TRBD1	TGTGCCAGCAGTACAGGGGGGGGGACTGAAGCTTTCTTT	CASSTGGGTEAFF
TRBV29-1	TRBJ2-7	NA	TRBD2	TGCAGCGTTGATATCGTTGTGGGACGGGGGGTGTGGTACTTC	CSVDIVVGRGVWYF
TRBV19	TRBJ2-7	NA	NA	TGTGCCAGTAGTATAGCAGGGGGGTCCTCCTACGAGCAGTACTTC	CASSIAGGSSYEQYF